One and the same sample provided the 18 T cell receptor beta chains below, sequenced in a study of control samples from healthy donors and cancer patients. The assay was immunoSEQ multiplex PCR, and TCRdb's table has in-frame clones only and misses some. The sample records 120,000 to 150,000 clones, around nine tenths being singletons. The sequenced sample consisted of blood. The receptors were sampled from a young man in good health.

The rearrangement links TRBV11-3 to TRBJ2-1, with 13 positions matching TRBD2. This CDR3 comprises 15 residues. V lost 5 bases to trimming and J lost 8 bases; unmatched junction nucleotides: 6. Germline values: CDR1 SGHNT, CDR2 YENEEA. The CDR3 spells CASSPGLAGAHEQFF. Written as DNA, the CDR3 is TGTGCCAGCAGCCCAGGACTAGCGGGAGCCCATGAGCAGTTCTTC. The complete variable domain, with remaining parts taken from reference TRBV11-3 and TRBJ2-1, reads EAGVVQSPRYKIIEKKQPVAFWCNPISGHNTLYWYLQNLGQGPELLIRYENEEAVDDSQLPKDRFSAERLKGVDSTLKIQPAELGDSAVYLCASSPGLAGAHEQFFGPGTRLTVL.

The chain couples TRBV28 to TRBJ2-1; D is undetermined. CDR1 and CDR2 from the germline V gene are MDHEN and SYDVKM. This CDR3 contains 16 residues. V dropped 6 bases and J dropped 7 bases, with 22 bases sitting between them. The DNA for the CDR3 is TGTGCCAGCAGGTTCGGCGGCGCGGACGCTCTGAATGAGCAGTTCTTC. Its translation: CASRFGGADALNEQFF.

V gene TRBV4-3 combines with J gene TRBJ2-1, with D perhaps matching TRBD1 or TRBD2 (6 bases each). The CDR3 is made up of 13 amino acids. V was pared by 2 bases and J by 8 bases, with 10 bases between. CDR1 LGHNA and CDR2 YSLEER come from the germline V gene. This CDR3 is CASSQRGDDEQFF. Written as DNA, the CDR3 is TGCGCCAGCAGCCAAAGGGGGGACGATGAGCAGTTCTTC.

This chain connects TRBV10-2 to TRBJ1-2, with D perhaps TRBD1 (5 bases). The CDR3 is 15 amino acids. V shed 8 bases and J shed 2 bases, with 18 bases lying between them. Germline values: CDR1 WSHSY, CDR2 SAAADI. As DNA, the CDR3 is TGCGCCAGCGCCAAAGGTGTCAGGGAGAACTATGGCTACACCTTC. It specifies CASAKGVRENYGYTF.

V gene TRBV4-1 combines with J gene TRBJ2-3; D remains ambiguous. Germline values: CDR1 MGHRA, CDR2 YSYEKL. The CDR3 is 14 residues long. V was shortened by 4 bases and J by 2 bases, with 10 bases between the two germline ends. The DNA for the CDR3 is TGCGCCAGCAGCCCGTCCGTCGCCACAGATACGCAGTATTTT. Its protein product is CASSPSVATDTQYF.

The chain combines TRBV15 with TRBJ1-4; no clear D. Germline lookup yields CDR1 LNHNV and CDR2 YYDKDF (reference sequence). The V gene lost 1 base and the J gene lost 7 bases, with 16 bases spanning the gap. CDR3 size: 16 residues. This chain's CDR3 is CATSRGVLGSGEKLFF. The CDR3 DNA reads TGTGCCACCAGCAGAGGGGTGCTGGGGTCGGGTGAAAAACTGTTTTTT.

The CDR3, as DNA: TGTGCCAGCAGTGCCTCAAACGGTGGCAATCAGCCCCAGCATTTT. Amino acid sequence: CASSASNGGNQPQHF. The chain has TRBV27 and TRBJ1-5; D ambiguous. This CDR3 is 15 amino acids long. V was pared by 5 bases and J by 2 bases, with 13 bases between. CDR1 is MNHEY, CDR2 SMNVEV, per germline (reference sequence).

V and J are TRBV4-2 and TRBJ2-1; 9 bases fit TRBD2. The CDR3 spans 15 residues. CDR1 LGHNA and CDR2 YNFKEQ come from the germline V gene. V gave up 0 bases and J gave up 9 bases; unmatched junction bases: 6. The CDR3 reads CASSQDGGGAGEQFF. In nucleotides, the CDR3 is TGTGCCAGCAGCCAAGATGGCGGGGGGGCCGGTGAGCAGTTCTTC.

J is TRBJ2-1 and V is TRBV19; the match to TRBD2 covers 7 bases. Trimming at V came to 6 bases and at J to 4 bases, leaving 9 bases not matched to a gene. Germline V CDR1 and CDR2: LNHDA, SQIVND (reference sequence). There are 15 residues in the CDR3. DNA for the CDR3: TGTGCCAGTAGGAAAGCGGGGATTCGGTACAATGAGCAGTTCTTC. It yields the protein CASRKAGIRYNEQFF. Combining the CDR3 with reference TRBV19 and TRBJ2-1 gives the whole variable domain DGGITQSPKYLFRKEGQNVTLSCEQNLNHDAMYWYRQDPGQGLRLIYYSQIVNDFQKGDIAEGYSVSREKKESFPLTVTSAQKNPTAFYLCASRKAGIRYNEQFFGPGTRLTVL.

The V gene is TRBV4-3, the J gene TRBJ2-2; D gene uncertain. Germline values: CDR1 LGHNA, CDR2 YSLEER. V was pared by 6 bases and J by 0 bases, with 11 bases between. The CDR3 totals 15 residues. CDR3 coding DNA: TGCGCCAGCAGACGAGCAGCTACGAACACCGGGGAGCTGTTTTTT. Its protein product is CASRRAATNTGELFF.

The CDR3 nucleotides read TGTGCCAGCAGCGTAGATATAGGGGCCCTGGGGGAGCAGTACTTC. The encoded protein is CASSVDIGALGEQYF. This chain connects TRBV9 to TRBJ2-7, with D possibly being TRBD1 (5 bases). Germline V gives CDR1 SGDLS, CDR2 YYNGEE. CDR3 length: 15 residues. Deletions cut 0 bases from V and 7 bases from J, with 17 bases between.

The chain has TRBV6-5 and TRBJ1-4; tentative D call: TRBD1 (5 bases). V was pared by 6 bases and J by 9 bases, with 11 bases between. This CDR3 has 12 amino acids. Germline V gives CDR1 MNHEY, CDR2 SVGAGI. Here the CDR3 DNA reads TGTGCCAGCAGGGGGGAACCGAAAAAACTGTTTTTT. It is translated as CASRGEPKKLFF.

A word on this clone: Its ends do not fully match the called genes, so a read error is possible. The chain is built from TRBV2 and TRBJ2-5; 12 bases match TRBD2. CDR3 size: 15 residues. Germline loops: CDR1 SNHLY, CDR2 FYNNEI. CDR3 sequence (DNA): TGTGCCAGCAGTGAAGCCGGGACTAGCGGGCAACAGCGGGACTTC. Translated: CASSEAGTSGQQRDF.

This chain links TRBV21-1 with TRBJ1-1. TRBV21-1 is flagged as a pseudogene. The CDR3 has 15 amino acids. CDR3 sequence: CASSSTSGGDTEAFF. CDR3 nucleotide sequence: TGTGCCAGCAGCTCAACTAGTGGGGGGGATACTGAAGCTTTCTTT.

V usage is TRBV4-1 and J usage is TRBJ1-5, with a possible D match to TRBD1 (5 bases). CDR3 size: 15 residues. V gave up 0 bases and J gave up 6 bases, with 12 bases separating them. The germline gives CDR1 MGHRA, CDR2 YSYEKL. Written as DNA, the CDR3 is TGCGCCAGCAGCCAAGATCCAAGGGGAAGTCAGCCCCAGCATTTT. Protein sequence: CASSQDPRGSQPQHF.

This clone showed up just once. The chain joins TRBV2 to TRBJ1-1; weak D call: TRBD1 (6 bases). V was shortened by 3 bases and J by 0 bases, with 11 bases between the two germline ends. The CDR3 is 15 residues long. Germline-derived CDR1 and CDR2 are SNHLY and FYNNEI. CDR3 amino acids: CASSEQGHLNTEAFF. The CDR3 bases are TGTGCCAGCAGTGAGCAGGGACACCTGAACACTGAAGCTTTCTTT.

The chain recombines TRBV6-5 with TRBJ1-6; D remains unclear. Germline V gene data show CDR1 as MNHEY and CDR2 as SVGAGI. V was shortened by 4 bases and J by 0 bases, with 10 bases between the two germline ends. The CDR3 spans 16 residues. DNA of the CDR3: TGTGCCAGCAGTTCCCTCTTGGGCTCCTATAATTCACCCCTCCACTTT. Protein: CASSSLLGSYNSPLHF.

Only a few counts were recorded for this clone. The V call is TRBV10-3, the J call TRBJ2-7, with D perhaps TRBD2 (6 bases). Germline CDR1 is ENHRY and CDR2 is SYGVKD. Trimming shortened V by 5 bases and J by 0 bases, and 17 bases separated the two germline ends. CDR3 size: 16 residues. CDR3: CAISSGTPQSSYEQYF. CDR3 coding DNA: TGTGCCATCAGTTCCGGGACTCCCCAGAGCTCCTACGAGCAGTACTTC.